This TCR beta chain was recovered during a study of naive and memory T cell subsets. Overall study findings and caveats: RNA-based TCR counts may shift with T cell activation and differentiation. Each distinct alpha or beta sequence counts as one clonotype.

Both TRBC1 and TRBC2 were covered by a beta constant-region primer of two equimolar oligonucleotides. Four rounds of PCR amplified the ligated cDNA using nested alpha and beta constant-region primers plus SP2. TCRdb processed the UMI-ligation and nested PCR reads anew with MiXCR; each CDR3 protein has one entry. The sample holds 140,000 to 150,000 distinct CDR3 sequences; over 15% are singletons and the top ten take around 0.14%. In regard to this clonotype: Its antigen is as yet unknown.

Sequential positive selection took CD4 T cells first, then CD8 T cells. V lost 1 base to trimming and J lost 3 bases; unmatched junction nucleotides: 4. The CDR3 spans 15 residues. Germline V CDR1 and CDR2: MGHRA, YSYEKL. The sequencing sample was made of naive CD4+ T cells from blood. This chain connects TRBV4-1 to TRBJ2-3, with TRBD2 identical over 7 bases. The sequence was collected from a human donor in good health. The CDR3 DNA follows: TGCGCCAGCAGCCAAGTTATAGCGGGTACAGATACGCAGTATTTT. It yields the protein CASSQVIAGTDTQYF.